This entry concerns a single T cell receptor (beta chain). The CDR3 is 18 residues long. V lost 0 bases and J lost 8; bases outside the gene matches: 12. Per the germline V gene, CDR1 is SGHTA and CDR2 is FQGNSA. These data come from a study of blood T cell repertoires in COVID-19. Study-level information: COVID-19 samples from acute and convalescent phases originated in the United States, Italy and Spain. In each case, the material was cDNA or gDNA derived from T cells, B-cell-depleted T cells, or PBMCs.

Per the authors' pipeline: Using reference gene primer amplification, nucleated cell counts were estimated. Clones were sequenced by immunoSEQ multiplex PCR, and TCRdb holds only the in-frame ones, with some missing. V and J calls and clone size are as listed in that table; D and trimming were resolved from the DNA. Among around 85,000 clones, roughly 86% were seen once, and the ten largest hold around 7.3%. The rearrangement links TRBV7-2 to TRBJ2-2, with 10 bases fitting TRBD2. This sequence originates from a man between 50 and 59 years old with active COVID-19. Sequenced input: peripheral blood. The CDR3 loop is CASSLATPGLALWGELFF. In nucleotides, the CDR3 is TGTGCCAGCAGCTTAGCGACTCCGGGACTAGCGTTATGGGGGGAGCTGTTTTTT.